This T cell receptor beta chain was captured by sequencing in a study of radiation and T cells in renal cell carcinoma. Time point described: blood 2 weeks post-SBRT. Treatment of the sample: 15 Gy SBRT to primary tumor, nephrectomy 4 weeks later. The tumor was a clear cell renal cell carcinoma. Trimming removed 2 bases at V and 7 bases at J, with 17 bases between. This CDR3 spans 16 amino acids. Germline assignment: CDR1 MRHNA and CDR2 SNTAGT. TCRdb's table, derived via immunoSEQ multiplex PCR, lists solely in-frame clones and lacks some. Of 70,000 to 90,000 clones in the sample, approximately 83% were seen once. This clone was observed once.

Sequenced material: blood, taken from a patient whose treatment included radiotherapy and nephrectomy. This TCR was sampled from a woman between 50 and 59 years old with renal cell carcinoma. This chain links TRBV6-4 with TRBJ2-2; either TRBD1 or TRBD2 may supply D (5 bases each). The CDR3 bases are TGTGCCAGCAGTGACCATTTTGGTCAGGGAGACGGGGAGCTGTTTTTT. Its protein product is CASSDHFGQGDGELFF.